Sequencing of this T cell receptor beta chain was carried out in a study of T cells after yellow fever vaccination. Across the whole study: Each low-cell-number fraction was prepared by means of SMART-Seq v4 Ultra Low Input. Study-wide points: A small proportion of clonotypes was detected in both the CD4 and CD8 compartments. Abundant clonotypes from the bulk population could get into FACS-sorted repertoires as contaminants.

Germline loops: CDR1 LGHNA, CDR2 YSLEER. The V segment lost 1 base and the J segment 5 bases; nucleotides outside the gene matches: 7. The CDR3 spans 16 residues. By 5'RACE template switching, TCR cDNA was produced, with a universal primer site and UMIs added in the process. TCRdb re-called the 5' RACE reads through MiXCR, storing one row per CDR3 protein. The repertoire holds approximately 120,000 distinct CDR3 sequences, with more than 7.5% as singletons. There are a few counts of this clonotype. What it recognizes is unknown. This rearrangement joins TRBV4-3 to TRBJ2-2; the match to TRBD1 covers 7 bases. The source material was CD8+ T cells sorted from PBMCs, sampled on the day of the yellow fever booster vaccination. This clonotype was sampled from a man aged 18 to 29 who received the YFV17D yellow fever vaccine. Written as DNA, the CDR3 is TGCGCCAGCAGCCAAGGAATAGGGGGCGTAACCGGGGAGCTGTTTTTT. Its protein product is CASSQGIGGVTGELFF.